The 15 T cell receptor beta chains given below trace back to one sample, sequenced in a study of cytomegalovirus exposure and HLA in healthy donors. PCR amplification relied on 60 Vbeta primers (plus 13 Jbeta primers). This table comes from immunoSEQ multiplex PCR, and its TCRdb copy is limited to in-frame clones, with some not included. The sample shows 150,000 to 200,000 clones, about 75% of them seen only once. Sample: PBMCs. The origin of the receptors is a man aged 35 to 55 in good health and CMV-seropositive.

The chain joins TRBV28 to TRBJ2-7; TRBD2 matches 7 bases. This CDR3 has 13 amino acids. The V and J ends lost 8 bases and 4 bases, in that order; junction bases with no gene match: 8. CDR1 MDHEN and CDR2 SYDVKM come from the germline V gene. CDR3 bases: TGTGCCAGCTCGGTGACTAGCTCTTACGAGCAGTACTTC. Translation: CASSVTSSYEQYF.

The V gene is TRBV15, the J gene TRBJ2-1; possible D gene TRBD2, 6 bases. The V gene's germline CDR1 is LNHNV and CDR2 YYDKDF (reference sequence). Trimming removed 1 base from V and 7 bases from J, with 11 bases in between. CDR3 size: 14 residues. CDR3 amino acids: CATSRGGKGNEQFF. Here the CDR3 DNA reads TGTGCCACCAGCAGAGGCGGGAAGGGGAATGAGCAGTTCTTC.

This clone was seen a single time. This chain joins TRBV5-8 and TRBJ2-1; TRBD2 matches 11 bases. Unmatched junction bases numbered 3, after V lost 2 bases and J lost 5 bases. The CDR3 spans 15 residues. Germline loops: CDR1 SGHTS, CDR2 YDEGEE. The chain's CDR3 is CASSLTSGSDNEQFF. In DNA, the CDR3 is TGTGCCAGCAGCTTAACTAGCGGGAGCGACAATGAGCAGTTCTTC.

This rearrangement joins TRBV5-6 to TRBJ2-3, with 14 bases lining up with TRBD2. This CDR3 has 14 residues. The germline V gene has CDR1 SGHDT and CDR2 YYEEEE. Trimming cost V 3 bases and J 12 bases; bases outside gene matches: 6. CDR3 DNA: TGTGCCAGCAGCTGGGGGACTAGCGGGAGCCGACAGTATTTT. Translation: CASSWGTSGSRQYF.

The chain has TRBV7-2 and TRBJ2-3; the D gene is possibly TRBD2 (5 bases). With 0 bases removed from V and 7 bases from J, the gap between germline ends came to 14 bases. This CDR3 has 15 residues. Per the germline V gene, CDR1 is SGHTA and CDR2 is FQGNSA. The CDR3 protein is CASSLAQAPGNTQYF. The CDR3 DNA sequence: TGTGCCAGCAGCTTAGCGCAGGCGCCCGGGAATACGCAGTATTTT. The full variable domain, in which reference TRBV7-2 and TRBJ2-3 provide the parts outside the CDR3, is GAGVSQSPSNKVTEKGKDVELRCDPISGHTALYWYRQSLGQGLEFLIYFQGNSAPDKSGLPSDRFSAERTGGSVSTLTIQRTQQEDSAVYLCASSLAQAPGNTQYFGPGTRLTVL.

The chain combines TRBV7-6 with TRBJ2-1, with no clear D. Germline values: CDR1 SGHVS, CDR2 FNYEAQ. V lost 3 bases, J lost 5 bases, and 11 bases lay in between. The CDR3 length is 14 residues. CDR3 region: CASSFMGRHNEQFF. The CDR3 DNA reads as TGTGCCAGCAGCTTCATGGGCAGACACAATGAGCAGTTCTTC.

CDR3 sequence reads: CASSSHRVRNTIYF. The CDR3 bases are TGTGCCAGCAGTTCCCACAGGGTCAGAAACACCATATATTTT. This chain links TRBV6-5 with TRBJ1-3; the D gene is possibly TRBD1 (6 bases). The V gene lost 4 bases and the J gene lost 5 bases, with 12 bases spanning the gap. The CDR3 totals 14 residues. CDR1 and CDR2 from the germline V gene are MNHEY and SVGAGI.

As for this clone: An end of the junction differs from the germline gene, which may be a read error. This chain joins TRBV19 and TRBJ1-5, with D tentatively TRBD1 (5 bases). Germline CDR1 and CDR2: LNHDA and SQIVND (reference sequence). CDR3 size: 16 residues. The DNA for the CDR3 is TGTGCCAGTAGTTCAGCCCAGGGAGGTAGCGATCAGCCCCAGCATTTT. Translated: CASSSAQGGSDQPQHF.

The chain joins TRBV6-5 to TRBJ1-5; 10 bases line up with TRBD1. The V segment lost 6 bases and the J segment 7 bases; nucleotides outside the gene matches: 6. Germline V gives CDR1 MNHEY, CDR2 SVGAGI. There are 14 residues in the CDR3. The CDR3 loop is CASSSTGGRQPQHF. CDR3 bases: TGTGCCAGCAGCTCGACAGGGGGCCGGCAGCCCCAGCATTTT.

The CDR3 sequence: CASSNHRVNTGELFF. The DNA for the CDR3 is TGCGCCAGCAGCAACCACAGGGTGAACACCGGGGAGCTGTTTTTT. The chain joins TRBV5-1 to TRBJ2-2, with TRBD1 as a possible D gene (6 bases). Trimming stripped 4 bases from V and 1 base from J, with 11 bases between. The length of the CDR3 is 15 residues. Germline lookup yields CDR1 SGHRS and CDR2 YFSETQ.

This rearrangement joins TRBV11-2 to TRBJ2-7; possibly TRBD2 for D (5 bases). This CDR3 contains 16 residues. Germline lookup yields CDR1 SGHAT and CDR2 FQNNGV. Trimming took 1 base from V and 0 from J, leaving 13 bases between them. In nucleotides, the CDR3 is TGTGCCAGCAGCTTAGGTGGACGGGGATTCTCCTACGAGCAGTACTTC. Its translation: CASSLGGRGFSYEQYF.

CDR3 coding DNA: TGCGCCAGCACCCCGGGGGGGGCCCAAAACTATGGCTACACCTTC. Encoded protein: CASTPGGAQNYGYTF. V usage is TRBV5-1 and J usage is TRBJ1-2; possibly TRBD1 for D (6 bases). The germline V gene encodes CDR1 SGHRS and CDR2 YFSETQ. The CDR3 spans 15 residues. The germline V and J ends were trimmed by 6 bases and 2 bases, with 17 bases remaining between them.

The V call is TRBV10-3, the J call TRBJ2-7; the match to TRBD2 covers 7 bases. The CDR3 runs 13 residues. CDR1 is ENHRY, CDR2 SYGVKD, per germline. Germline trimming cut 9 bases from V and 0 bases from J; bases unmatched to any gene: 5. CDR3 loop: CAILREGSYEQYF. The CDR3 nucleotides are TGTGCCATTCTGAGGGAGGGCTCCTACGAGCAGTACTTC.

The chain has TRBV5-1 and TRBJ1-2; D call uncertain. Germline loops: CDR1 SGHRS, CDR2 YFSETQ. CDR3 size: 13 residues. Trimming pared 4 bases from V and 8 bases from J, leaving 15 bases between. In nucleotides, the CDR3 is TGCGCCAGCAGCCCCGGGGAAACCGGCGGCTACACCTTC. Its translation is CASSPGETGGYTF.

This clone was detected only a few times. The V call is TRBV29-1, the J call TRBJ2-2, with 9 bases matching TRBD1. CDR3 length: 17 amino acids. Per the germline V gene, CDR1 is SQVTM and CDR2 is ANQGSEA. With V trimmed by 7 bases and J by 5 bases, 17 bases remained unmatched. The CDR3 loop reads CSGTTGGGIIGTGELFF. Written as DNA, the CDR3 is TGCAGCGGTACAACAGGGGGCGGAATTATTGGGACCGGGGAGCTGTTTTTT.